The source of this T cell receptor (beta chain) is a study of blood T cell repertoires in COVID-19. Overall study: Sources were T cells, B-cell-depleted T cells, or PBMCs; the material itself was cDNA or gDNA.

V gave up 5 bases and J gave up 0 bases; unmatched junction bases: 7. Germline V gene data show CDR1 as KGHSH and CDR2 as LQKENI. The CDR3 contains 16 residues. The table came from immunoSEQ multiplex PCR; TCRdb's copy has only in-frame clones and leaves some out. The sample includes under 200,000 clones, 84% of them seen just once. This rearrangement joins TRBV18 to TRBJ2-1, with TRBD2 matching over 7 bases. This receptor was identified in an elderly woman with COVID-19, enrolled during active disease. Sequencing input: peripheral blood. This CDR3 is CASSRIAGTSYNEQFF. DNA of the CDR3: TGTGCCAGCTCAAGAATAGCGGGCACCTCCTACAATGAGCAGTTCTTC.